Sequencing of this T cell receptor (beta chain) was carried out in a study of blood T cell repertoires in COVID-19. Turning to the study itself: Sources were T cells, B-cell-depleted T cells, or PBMCs; the material itself was cDNA or gDNA.

Produced via immunoSEQ multiplex PCR; TCRdb's table is partial and in-frame only. The repertoire consists of approximately 150,000 clones, with around 80% occurring once and the leading ten covering roughly 15%. The V and J ends lost 1 base and 0 bases respectively, with 7 bases between them. The length of the CDR3 is 15 residues. Germline values: CDR1 MNHNS, CDR2 SASEGT. This clone was seen only a few times. Cohort assignment relied on participant-reported clinical history. The receptor's source is a man in his fifties who had recovered from COVID-19. Sequencing was done on a sample of PBMCs or T cells enriched from blood (not recorded which). This chain joins TRBV6-1 and TRBJ2-1, with a possible D match to TRBD2 (5 bases). The CDR3 is CASSEVTSSYNEQFF. CDR3 coding DNA: TGTGCCAGCAGTGAAGTAACTAGCTCCTACAATGAGCAGTTCTTC.